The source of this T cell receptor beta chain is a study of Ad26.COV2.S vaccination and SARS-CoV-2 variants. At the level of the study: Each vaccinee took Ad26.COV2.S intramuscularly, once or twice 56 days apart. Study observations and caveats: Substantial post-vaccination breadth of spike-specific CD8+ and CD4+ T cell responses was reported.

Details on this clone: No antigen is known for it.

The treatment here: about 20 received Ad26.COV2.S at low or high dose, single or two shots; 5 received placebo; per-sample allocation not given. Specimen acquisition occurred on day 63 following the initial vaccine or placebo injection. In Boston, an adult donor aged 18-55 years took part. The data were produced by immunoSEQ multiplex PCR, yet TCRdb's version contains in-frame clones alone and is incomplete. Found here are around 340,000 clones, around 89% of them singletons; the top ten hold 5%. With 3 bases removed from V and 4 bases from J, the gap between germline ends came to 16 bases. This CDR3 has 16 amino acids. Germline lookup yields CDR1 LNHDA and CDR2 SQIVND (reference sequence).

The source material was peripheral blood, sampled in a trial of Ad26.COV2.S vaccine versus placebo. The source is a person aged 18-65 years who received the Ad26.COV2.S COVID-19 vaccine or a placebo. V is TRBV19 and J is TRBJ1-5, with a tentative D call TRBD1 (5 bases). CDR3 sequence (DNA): TGTGCCAGTAGTATGGCCAGGGCCGCTAGAAATCAGCCCCAGCATTTT. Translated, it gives CASSMARAARNQPQHF.